This T cell receptor beta chain was sequenced in a study of CXCR3-negative and CXCR3-positive naive CD8 T cells. Study results and caveats: A higher hydrophobicity marked the TRB CDR3s of CXCR3-positive naive cells versus CXCR3-negative naive cells. Partial loss of CXCR3 expression followed cryopreservation; most assays used fresh PBMCs.

Carrying UMI labels, the TRB cDNA libraries were prepared through 5' RACE. TCRdb reprocessed the 5' RACE reads, keeping one entry per CDR3 protein, no DNA. The data show about 89,000 distinct CDR3 sequences, and the top ten clones hold 0.5% to 0.55%. The CDR3 consists of 11 residues. CDR1 is SEHNR and CDR2 is FQNEAQ in the germline V gene (reference sequence). Remarks on this clonotype: Its cognate antigen is unknown.

This chain connects TRBV7-9 to TRBJ2-1; the D call from TCRdb, TRBD2, cannot be confirmed without DNA. This sequence was found in a human donor in good health. Some clones in this sample may be carry-over from other donors' samples. Source material: naive CXCR3+ CD8+ T cells from blood. Subset: CD45RO-CCR7+CD27+CD95- naive CD8+ T cells expressing CXCR3 (TNR3+). CDR3 loop: CASSPQRDQFF.